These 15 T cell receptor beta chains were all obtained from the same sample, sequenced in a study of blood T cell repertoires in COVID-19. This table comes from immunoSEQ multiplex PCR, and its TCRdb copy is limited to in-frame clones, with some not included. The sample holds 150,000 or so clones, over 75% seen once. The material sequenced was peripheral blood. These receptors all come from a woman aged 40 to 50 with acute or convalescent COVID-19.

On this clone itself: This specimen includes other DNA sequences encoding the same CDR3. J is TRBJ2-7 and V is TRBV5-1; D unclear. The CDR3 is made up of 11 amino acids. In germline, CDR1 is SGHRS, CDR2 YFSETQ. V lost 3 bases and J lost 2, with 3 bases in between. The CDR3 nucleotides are TGCGCCAGCAGCTCCACCTACGAGCAGTACTTC. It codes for CASSSTYEQYF.

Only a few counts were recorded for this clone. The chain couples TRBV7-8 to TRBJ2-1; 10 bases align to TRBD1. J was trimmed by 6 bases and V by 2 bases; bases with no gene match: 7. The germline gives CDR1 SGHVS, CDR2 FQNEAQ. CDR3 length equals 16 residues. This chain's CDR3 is CASSLLGQGWGNEQFF. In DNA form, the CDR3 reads TGTGCCAGCAGCTTACTGGGACAGGGGTGGGGCAATGAGCAGTTCTTC.

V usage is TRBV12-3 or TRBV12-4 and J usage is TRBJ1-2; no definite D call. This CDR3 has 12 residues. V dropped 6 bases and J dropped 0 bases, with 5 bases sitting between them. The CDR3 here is CASSSTNYGYTF. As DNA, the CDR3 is TGTGCCAGCAGCAGTACTAACTATGGCTACACCTTC.

The DNA for the CDR3 is TGTGCCAGCAGCCAAACAGGCCCTAGCTCTGGAAACACCATATATTTT. Its protein is CASSQTGPSSGNTIYF. This sequence joins TRBV4-2 and TRBJ1-3; a possible D gene is TRBD1 (5 bases). Between the trimmed V and J ends, which lost 2 bases and 0 bases, there was a span of 11 bases. Germline assignment: CDR1 LGHNA and CDR2 YNFKEQ. This CDR3 region has 16 residues.

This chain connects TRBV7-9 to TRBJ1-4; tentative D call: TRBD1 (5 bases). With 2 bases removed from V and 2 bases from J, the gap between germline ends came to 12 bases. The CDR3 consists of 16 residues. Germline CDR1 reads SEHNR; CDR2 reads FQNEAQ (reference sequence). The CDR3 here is CASSLTLGRTNEKLFF. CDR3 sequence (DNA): TGTGCCAGCAGCTTAACCCTGGGGCGGACTAATGAAAAACTGTTTTTT. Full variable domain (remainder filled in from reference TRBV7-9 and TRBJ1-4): DTGVSQNPRHKITKRGQNVTFRCDPISEHNRLYWYRQTLGQGPEFLTYFQNEAQLEKSRLLSDRFSAERPKGSFSTLEIQRTEQGDSAMYLCASSLTLGRTNEKLFFGSGTQLSVL.

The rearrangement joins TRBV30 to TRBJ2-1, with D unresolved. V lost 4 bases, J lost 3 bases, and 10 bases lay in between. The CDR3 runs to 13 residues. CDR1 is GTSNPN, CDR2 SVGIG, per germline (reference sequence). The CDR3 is CAWIKDFYNEQFF. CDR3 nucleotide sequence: TGTGCCTGGATCAAAGACTTCTACAATGAGCAGTTCTTC.

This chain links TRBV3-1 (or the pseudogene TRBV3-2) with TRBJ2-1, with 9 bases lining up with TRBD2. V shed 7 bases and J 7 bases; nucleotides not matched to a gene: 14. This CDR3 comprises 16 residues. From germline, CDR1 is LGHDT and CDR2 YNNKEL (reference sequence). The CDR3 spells CASKRGRAIRENEQFF. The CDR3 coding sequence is TGTGCCAGCAAACGCGGGAGGGCCATCCGGGAAAATGAGCAGTTCTTC.

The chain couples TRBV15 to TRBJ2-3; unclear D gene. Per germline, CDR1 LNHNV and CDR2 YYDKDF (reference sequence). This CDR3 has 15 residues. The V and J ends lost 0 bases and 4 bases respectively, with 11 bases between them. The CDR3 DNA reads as TGTGCCACCAGCAGAGATAAAACAGCCCCAGATACGCAGTATTTT. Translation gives CATSRDKTAPDTQYF.

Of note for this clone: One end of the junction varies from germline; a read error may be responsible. CDR3 DNA sequence: TGTGCCAGTAGGAAGACAGGGTATCAACCCCAGCATTTT. Residues: CASRKTGYQPQHF. The chain carries TRBV19 and TRBJ1-5; the match to TRBD1 covers 7 bases. CDR3 length: 13 amino acids. CDR1 LNHDA and CDR2 SQIVND come from the germline V gene (reference sequence).

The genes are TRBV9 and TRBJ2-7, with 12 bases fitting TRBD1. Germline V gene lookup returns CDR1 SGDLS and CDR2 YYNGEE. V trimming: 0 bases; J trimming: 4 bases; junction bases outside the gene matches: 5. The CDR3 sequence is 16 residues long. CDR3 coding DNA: TGTGCCAGCAGCGTAGTTTGGGGACAGGGGGCTTACGAGCAGTACTTC. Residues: CASSVVWGQGAYEQYF.

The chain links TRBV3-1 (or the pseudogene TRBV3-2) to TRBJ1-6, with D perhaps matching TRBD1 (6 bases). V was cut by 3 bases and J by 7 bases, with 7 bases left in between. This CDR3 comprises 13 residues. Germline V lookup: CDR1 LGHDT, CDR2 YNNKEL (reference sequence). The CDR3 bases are TGTGCCAGCAGCCAGGACAGCAATTCACCCCTCCACTTT. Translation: CASSQDSNSPLHF.

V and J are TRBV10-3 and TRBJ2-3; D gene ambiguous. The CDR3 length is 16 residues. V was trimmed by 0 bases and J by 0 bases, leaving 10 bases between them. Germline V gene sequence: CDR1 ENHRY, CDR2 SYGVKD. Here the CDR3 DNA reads TGTGCCATCAGTGAGTCTGGCGGCTCTAGCACAGATACGCAGTATTTT. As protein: CAISESGGSSTDTQYF.

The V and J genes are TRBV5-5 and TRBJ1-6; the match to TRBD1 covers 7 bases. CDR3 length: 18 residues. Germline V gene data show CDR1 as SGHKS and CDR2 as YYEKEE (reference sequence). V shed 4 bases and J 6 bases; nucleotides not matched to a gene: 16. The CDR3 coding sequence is TGTGCCAGCAGCCACCGGGACAGCGCCTTTTCTCTTAATTCACCCCTCCACTTT. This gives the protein CASSHRDSAFSLNSPLHF.

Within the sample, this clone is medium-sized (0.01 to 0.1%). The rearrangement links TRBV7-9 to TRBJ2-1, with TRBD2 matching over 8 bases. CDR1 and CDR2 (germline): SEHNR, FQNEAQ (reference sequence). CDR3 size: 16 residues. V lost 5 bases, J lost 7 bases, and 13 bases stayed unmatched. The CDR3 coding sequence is TGTGCCAGCAGCCCTAAGACTGCGGGAGGAGGAAATGAGCAGTTCTTC. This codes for CASSPKTAGGGNEQFF.

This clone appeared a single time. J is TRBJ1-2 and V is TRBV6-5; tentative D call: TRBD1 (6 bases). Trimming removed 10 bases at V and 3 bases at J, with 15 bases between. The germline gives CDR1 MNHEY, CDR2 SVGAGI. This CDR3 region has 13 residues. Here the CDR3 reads CAIQGRPHYGYTF. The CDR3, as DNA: TGTGCCATTCAGGGGCGGCCTCACTATGGCTACACCTTC.